These 32 T cell receptor beta chains were all obtained from the same sample, sequenced in a study of blood T cell repertoires in COVID-19. Using immunoSEQ multiplex PCR, the repertoire was profiled, and TCRdb retains in-frame clones only, with some absent. The table shows about 140,000 clones, with around 81% occurring only once. The sample was peripheral blood. These receptors were collected from a human donor in a cohort sampled during active COVID-19.

V is TRBV30 and J is TRBJ2-7, with TRBD1 matching 8 bases. V lost 0 bases and J lost 2; bases outside the gene matches: 9. The CDR3 length is 16 residues. Germline V gene data show CDR1 as GTSNPN and CDR2 as SVGIG (reference sequence). The CDR3 reads CAWSVPTADRAYEQYF. DNA of the CDR3: TGTGCCTGGAGTGTCCCTACAGCGGACAGGGCCTACGAGCAGTACTTC.

This chain connects TRBV6-1 to TRBJ1-2; the match to TRBD1 covers 9 bases. This CDR3 is 15 amino acids long. Germline V gene sequence: CDR1 MNHNS, CDR2 SASEGT. J lost 8 bases, V lost 2 bases, and 9 bases had no gene match. The CDR3 region has the DNA TGTGCCAGCAGTGAAACCCTGGGACAGGGTGGAGGCTACACCTTC. The encoded protein is CASSETLGQGGGYTF.

The chain links TRBV7-8 to TRBJ1-1, with TRBD1 identical over 7 bases. The CDR3 is 13 amino acids. Germline V gives CDR1 SGHVS, CDR2 FQNEAQ. The V and J ends lost 4 bases and 7 bases, in that order; junction bases with no gene match: 6. This CDR3 is CASSSTGRDEAFF. The CDR3 DNA reads TGTGCCAGCAGCTCGACAGGGAGAGATGAAGCTTTCTTT.

The chain joins TRBV24-1 to TRBJ2-3, with D possibly matching TRBD2 (6 bases). Germline V gives CDR1 KGHDR, CDR2 SFDVKD. The CDR3 extends over 15 amino acids. The V gene lost 2 bases and the J gene lost 2 bases, with 10 bases spanning the gap. Written as DNA, the CDR3 is TGTGCCACCAGTGATTCGACTAGGAACACAGATACGCAGTATTTT. The encoded protein is CATSDSTRNTDTQYF.

V is TRBV28 and J is TRBJ2-5; D not certain. In germline, CDR1 is MDHEN, CDR2 SYDVKM. This CDR3 is built from 12 residues. V was trimmed by 6 bases and J by 5 bases, leaving 10 bases between them. CDR3 coding DNA: TGTGCCAGCAGATTTCAGAGGGAGACCCAGTACTTC. Encoded protein: CASRFQRETQYF.

The chain has TRBV4-2 and TRBJ1-1; D ambiguous. This CDR3 spans 13 amino acids. The germline V gene encodes CDR1 LGHNA and CDR2 YNFKEQ. The ends were cut back, 0 bases at V and 3 bases at J, with 5 bases in the middle. The CDR3, as DNA: TGTGCCAGCAGCCAAGAACAGCACACTGAAGCTTTCTTT. Amino acid sequence: CASSQEQHTEAFF.

The V and J genes are TRBV5-1 and TRBJ1-6; 9 bases agree with TRBD1. With 2 bases clipped from V and 7 bases from J, the junction kept 4 bases outside the gene matches. The V gene's germline CDR1 is SGHRS and CDR2 YFSETQ. The CDR3 extends over 15 amino acids. The CDR3: CASSLRQGENSPLHF. The CDR3 nucleotides are TGCGCCAGCAGCTTACGACAGGGGGAGAATTCACCCCTCCACTTT. Full variable domain (remainder filled in from reference TRBV5-1 and TRBJ1-6): KAGVTQTPRYLIKTRGQQVTLSCSPISGHRSVSWYQQTPGQGLQFLFEYFSETQRNKGNFPGRFSGRQFSNSRSEMNVSTLELGDSALYLCASSLRQGENSPLHFGNGTRLTVT.

This chain uses TRBV4-1 with TRBJ2-1; 8 nucleotides line up with TRBD2. Trimming removed 4 bases from V and 2 bases from J; junction bases left unmatched: 13. CDR3 length: 18 residues. Per germline, CDR1 MGHRA and CDR2 YSYEKL. Here the CDR3 DNA reads TGCGCCAGCAGCCTCCTAGCGGGCGGGACCTTTCCCTACAATGAGCAGTTCTTC. It is translated as CASSLLAGGTFPYNEQFF.

The table lists this clone with a count of one. The chain carries TRBV7-2 and TRBJ2-1; 11 bases align to TRBD2. The CDR3 length is 15 residues. Trimming took 3 bases from V and 8 from J; bases not matched to a gene: 6. Germline V CDR1 and CDR2: SGHTA, FQGNSA. The CDR3 DNA reads TGTGCCAGCAGCTTGGTAGCGGGAGGGCCTGATGAGCAGTTCTTC. Protein sequence: CASSLVAGGPDEQFF.

The sample holds one count of this clone. The chain couples TRBV6-5 to TRBJ1-1; 7 nucleotides match TRBD1. This CDR3 spans 14 amino acids. Trimming removed 5 bases from V and 5 bases from J; junction bases left unmatched: 8. The germline V gene has CDR1 MNHEY and CDR2 SVGAGI. In nucleotides, the CDR3 is TGTGCCAGCAGTCCCGATAACAGGGGAACTGAAGCTTTCTTT. Encoded protein: CASSPDNRGTEAFF.

This chain uses TRBV18 with TRBJ2-7; 14 bases line up with TRBD2. V dropped 1 base and J dropped 6; count of bases not matched to a gene: 8. CDR3 size: 17 residues. Germline-derived CDR1 and CDR2 are KGHSH and LQKENI. Here the CDR3 DNA reads TGTGCCAGCTCACCACTGACTAGCGGGAGGGCATCCGGCGAGCAGTACTTC. It codes for CASSPLTSGRASGEQYF.

This chain links TRBV11-2 with TRBJ2-5, with 14 positions matching TRBD2. The germline V gene encodes CDR1 SGHAT and CDR2 FQNNGV. V gave up 1 base and J gave up 5 bases; unmatched junction bases: 6. The CDR3 covers 17 residues. The CDR3 coding sequence is TGTGCCAGCAGCTTAGGACTAGCGGGAGGGGGGGTGGAGACCCAGTACTTC. Its protein is CASSLGLAGGGVETQYF.

The chain couples TRBV6-6 to TRBJ2-7; D may be TRBD2 (6 bases). CDR3 length equals 14 residues. Germline V gene sequence: CDR1 MNHNY, CDR2 SVGAGI (reference sequence). V lost 2 bases to trimming and J lost 4 bases, with 12 bases between them. DNA for the CDR3: TGTGCCAGCAGTTACAGCCGGGAGTCGTACGAGCAGTACTTC. It is translated as CASSYSRESYEQYF.

The gene calls are TRBV16 and TRBJ2-6, with 11 nucleotides matching TRBD2. The germline gives CDR1 KGHSY, CDR2 FQNENV. There are 17 residues in the CDR3. The J segment lost 2 bases and the V segment lost 2 bases, leaving 2 bases of the junction unmatched. The CDR3 nucleotides are TGTGCCAGCAGCCAACTAGCGGGAGGCCCTGGGGCCAACGTCCTGACTTTC. Translated, it gives CASSQLAGGPGANVLTF.

The CDR3 sequence: CASSQFTGSGTEAFF. CDR3 DNA sequence: TGTGCCAGCAGCCAGTTTACAGGGTCGGGCACTGAAGCTTTCTTT. V is TRBV16 and J is TRBJ1-1; possibly TRBD1 for D (6 bases). The germline CDR1 and CDR2 sequences are KGHSY and FQNENV. The CDR3 totals 15 residues. V lost 3 bases and J 4 bases, leaving 15 bases between the germline ends.

This chain links TRBV4-1 with TRBJ2-3, with TRBD2 identical over 7 bases. The CDR3 runs to 16 residues. From germline, CDR1 is MGHRA and CDR2 YSYEKL. The ends lost 5 bases at V and 1 base at J; junction bases unmatched: 9. The CDR3 region has the DNA TGCGCCAGCAGCGACCGCCTGGGGGGGGGCACAGATACGCAGTATTTT. Its protein is CASSDRLGGGTDTQYF.

This chain connects TRBV7-2 to TRBJ2-7; a possible D gene is TRBD2 (6 bases). V was cut by 1 base and J by 2 bases, with 12 bases left in between. This CDR3 is 15 amino acids long. Per germline, CDR1 SGHTA and CDR2 FQGNSA. The CDR3 loop is CASSLDGLLTYEQYF. DNA for the CDR3: TGTGCCAGCAGCTTAGATGGACTACTGACCTACGAGCAGTACTTC.

The chain employs TRBV11-2 and TRBJ2-3, with D possibly TRBD1 on 6 matching bases. The CDR3 has 17 amino acids. Germline CDR1 is SGHAT and CDR2 is FQNNGV. V lost 1 base to trimming and J lost 0 bases, with 14 bases between them. CDR3 sequence (DNA): TGTGCCAGCAGCTTAGGGGGACACACTCGTAGCACAGATACGCAGTATTTT. It translates to CASSLGGHTRSTDTQYF.

This clone has a single count. This rearrangement joins TRBV6-4 to TRBJ1-1; D is unresolved. This CDR3 has 13 amino acids. V was shortened by 6 bases and J by 1 base, with 9 bases between the two germline ends. The germline CDR1 and CDR2 sequences are MRHNA and SNTAGT. CDR3 nucleotides: TGTGCCAGCAGCGTAGAGTCGAACACTGAAGCTTTCTTT. Residues: CASSVESNTEAFF.

This clone was seen once. The chain recombines TRBV5-5 with TRBJ2-1, with TRBD2 as a possible D gene (5 bases). Trimming took off 0 bases at V and 2 bases at J, with 18 bases between the two ends. The V gene's germline CDR1 is SGHKS and CDR2 YYEKEE (reference sequence). The CDR3 is made up of 18 amino acids. CDR3 loop: CASSLGLSTSGTYNEQFF. The CDR3 DNA reads as TGTGCCAGCAGCTTGGGACTATCAACCTCCGGGACCTACAATGAGCAGTTCTTC.

V gene TRBV4-2 combines with J gene TRBJ2-3, with 9 bases lining up with TRBD2. Germline V gene data show CDR1 as LGHNA and CDR2 as YNFKEQ. This CDR3 has 15 residues. With 4 bases clipped from V and 4 bases from J, the junction kept 6 bases outside the gene matches. The CDR3 DNA is TGTGCCAGCAGCCTAGCGGGAGAAGGAGCAGATACGCAGTATTTT. It yields the protein CASSLAGEGADTQYF.

The chain combines TRBV4-3 with TRBJ2-3; D is possibly TRBD1 (6 bases). CDR3 size: 16 residues. CDR1 is LGHNA and CDR2 is YSLEER in the germline V gene. V was trimmed by 3 bases and J by 0 bases, leaving 13 bases between them. The CDR3 sequence is CASSQRMGASTDTQYF. CDR3 nucleotides: TGCGCCAGCAGCCAGAGGATGGGGGCTAGCACAGATACGCAGTATTTT.

CDR3 sequence (DNA): TGTGCCAGCAGGGTCCCTGGACAGGGGAAAGAGACCCAGTACTTC. This codes for CASRVPGQGKETQYF. The genes are TRBV28 and TRBJ2-5, with 9 bases identical to TRBD1. Germline V gene data show CDR1 as MDHEN and CDR2 as SYDVKM. The CDR3 consists of 15 residues. V shed 6 bases and J 3 bases; nucleotides not matched to a gene: 8.

The chain uses TRBV10-3 and TRBJ2-1; D is uncertain. The CDR3 runs 14 residues. Per germline, CDR1 ENHRY and CDR2 SYGVKD. V was trimmed by 4 bases and J by 10 bases, leaving 17 bases between them. The CDR3 region is CAISVRLDDGEQFF. The CDR3 nucleotides are TGTGCCATCAGTGTGCGGCTTGATGACGGCGAGCAGTTCTTC.

This clone was recorded once. This chain connects TRBV11-2 to TRBJ2-5; 7 positions agree with TRBD2. The CDR3 is 14 residues long. Unmatched junction bases numbered 5, after V lost 3 bases and J lost 4 bases. Germline lookup yields CDR1 SGHAT and CDR2 FQNNGV. CDR3 protein: CASSLGLAAETQYF. In DNA, the CDR3 is TGTGCCAGCAGCTTGGGGCTAGCGGCAGAGACCCAGTACTTC.

J is TRBJ2-7 and V is TRBV19; 10 bases match TRBD1. CDR1 is LNHDA and CDR2 is SQIVND in the germline V gene (reference sequence). J lost 3 bases, V lost 4 bases, and 3 bases had no gene match. The CDR3 extends over 14 amino acids. The CDR3 here is CASSTTGGFYEQYF. CDR3 sequence (DNA): TGTGCCAGTAGTACGACAGGGGGCTTCTACGAGCAGTACTTC.

The chain joins TRBV5-4 to TRBJ2-5; 7 nucleotides line up with TRBD1. The CDR3 contains 14 residues. Germline V gene sequence: CDR1 SGHNT, CDR2 YYREEE (reference sequence). The V and J ends lost 2 bases and 2 bases, in that order; junction bases with no gene match: 3. CDR3 residues: CASSLETGQETQYF. The CDR3 DNA reads TGTGCCAGCAGCTTAGAGACAGGGCAAGAGACCCAGTACTTC.

This clone occurred once. V usage is TRBV4-2 and J usage is TRBJ1-5; unclear D gene. CDR3 length equals 15 residues. Germline V gene lookup returns CDR1 LGHNA and CDR2 YNFKEQ. The ends were cut back, 0 bases at V and 4 bases at J, with 10 bases in the middle. CDR3 protein: CASSQDPRLNQPQHF. CDR3 coding DNA: TGTGCCAGCAGCCAAGATCCCCGACTAAATCAGCCCCAGCATTTT.

The chain recombines TRBV4-2 with TRBJ1-4, with D possibly TRBD1 on 6 matching bases. Germline V gene data show CDR1 as LGHNA and CDR2 as YNFKEQ. The CDR3 spans 18 residues. The germline V and J ends were trimmed by 0 bases and 5 bases, with 19 bases remaining between them. CDR3 amino acids: CASSQEIATGIENEKLFF. CDR3 nucleotide sequence: TGTGCCAGCAGCCAAGAAATCGCTACAGGGATTGAGAATGAAAAACTGTTTTTT.

This sequence joins TRBV7-8 and TRBJ2-5; the D is unclear. Germline values: CDR1 SGHVS, CDR2 FQNEAQ. This CDR3 has 12 residues. V was cut by 5 bases and J by 4 bases, with 8 bases left in between. CDR3 region: CASSPVRETQYF. The CDR3 region has the DNA TGTGCCAGCAGCCCGGTTCGAGAGACCCAGTACTTC. The whole variable domain, filled in from reference TRBV7-8 and TRBJ2-5, reads GAGVSQSPRYKVAKRGQDVALRCDPISGHVSLFWYQQALGQGPEFLTYFQNEAQLDKSGLPSDRFFAERPEGSVSTLKIQRTQQEDSAVYLCASSPVRETQYFGPGTRLLVL.

This chain connects TRBV29-1 to TRBJ1-1, with unresolved D. The length of the CDR3 is 12 residues. Trimming removed 4 bases from V and 1 base from J, with 7 bases in between. Germline V gene lookup returns CDR1 SQVTM and CDR2 ANQGSEA. The DNA for the CDR3 is TGCAGCGTTGGAAGAGGGAACACTGAAGCTTTCTTT. This sequence encodes CSVGRGNTEAFF.

The J gene is TRBJ2-3, the V gene TRBV6-5, with 8 bases identical to TRBD2. J lost 3 bases, V lost 6 bases, and 8 bases had no gene match. This CDR3 is 15 amino acids long. CDR1 is MNHEY, CDR2 SVGAGI, per germline. Here the CDR3 reads CASSPAGVETDTQYF. The CDR3, as DNA: TGTGCCAGCAGCCCAGCGGGAGTTGAGACAGATACGCAGTATTTT.